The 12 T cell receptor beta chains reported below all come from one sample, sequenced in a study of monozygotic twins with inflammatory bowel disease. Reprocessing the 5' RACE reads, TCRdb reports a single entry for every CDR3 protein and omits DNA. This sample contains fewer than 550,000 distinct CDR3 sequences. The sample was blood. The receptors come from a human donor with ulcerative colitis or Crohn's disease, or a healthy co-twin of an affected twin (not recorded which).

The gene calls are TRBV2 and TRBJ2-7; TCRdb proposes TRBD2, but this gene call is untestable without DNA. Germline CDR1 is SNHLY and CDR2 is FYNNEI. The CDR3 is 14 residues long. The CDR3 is CASSGSLSTYEQYF. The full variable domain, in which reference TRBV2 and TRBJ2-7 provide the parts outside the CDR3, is EPEVTQTPSHQVTQMGQEVILRCVPISNHLYFYWYRQILGQKVEFLVSFYNNEISEKSEIFDDQFSVERPDGSNFTLKIRSTKLEDSAMYFCASSGSLSTYEQYFGPGTRLTVT.

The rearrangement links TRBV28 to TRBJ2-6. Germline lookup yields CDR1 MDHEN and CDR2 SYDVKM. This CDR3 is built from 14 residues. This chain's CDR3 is CASKYGNRANVLTF.

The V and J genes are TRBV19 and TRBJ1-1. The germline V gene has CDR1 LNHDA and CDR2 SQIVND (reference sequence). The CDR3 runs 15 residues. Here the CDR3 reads CASSISAAGNTEAFF.

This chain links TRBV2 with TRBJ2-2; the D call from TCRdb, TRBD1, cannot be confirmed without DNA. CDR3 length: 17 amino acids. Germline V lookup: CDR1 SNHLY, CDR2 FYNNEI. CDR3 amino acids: CASSDRRGQGNTGELFF.

CDR3 amino acids: CASSREGSNQPQHF. The rearrangement joins TRBV7-9 to TRBJ1-5. There are 14 residues in the CDR3. Germline V gene data show CDR1 as SEHNR and CDR2 as FQNEAQ (reference sequence).

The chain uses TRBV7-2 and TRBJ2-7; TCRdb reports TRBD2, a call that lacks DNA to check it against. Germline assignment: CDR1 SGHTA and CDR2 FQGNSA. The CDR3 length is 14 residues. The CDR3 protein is CASSLRPGRLKEYF.

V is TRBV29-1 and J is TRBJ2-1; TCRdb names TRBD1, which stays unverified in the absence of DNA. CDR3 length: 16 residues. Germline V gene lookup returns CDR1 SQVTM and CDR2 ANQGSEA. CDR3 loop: CSVEGGQEDGYNEQFF.

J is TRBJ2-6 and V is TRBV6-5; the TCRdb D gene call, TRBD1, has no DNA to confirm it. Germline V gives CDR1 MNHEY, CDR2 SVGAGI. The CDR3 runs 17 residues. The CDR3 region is CASSYRDSASGANVLTF.

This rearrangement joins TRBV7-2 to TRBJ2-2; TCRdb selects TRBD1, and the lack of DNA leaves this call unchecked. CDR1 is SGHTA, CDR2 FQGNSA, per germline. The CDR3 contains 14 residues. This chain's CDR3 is CASSPRQVSGELFF.

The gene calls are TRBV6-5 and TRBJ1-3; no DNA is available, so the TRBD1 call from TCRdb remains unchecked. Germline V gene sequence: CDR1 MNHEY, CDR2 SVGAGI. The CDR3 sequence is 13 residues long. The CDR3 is CASRRTAGNTIYF.

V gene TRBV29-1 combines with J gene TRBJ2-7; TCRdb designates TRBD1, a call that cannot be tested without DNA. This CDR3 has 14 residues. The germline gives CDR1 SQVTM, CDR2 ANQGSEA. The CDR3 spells CSALTGTGDYEQYF.

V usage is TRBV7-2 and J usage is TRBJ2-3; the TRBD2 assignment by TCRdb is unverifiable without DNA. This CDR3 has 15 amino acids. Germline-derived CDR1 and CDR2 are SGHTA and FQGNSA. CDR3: CASSFSGRARDTQYF.